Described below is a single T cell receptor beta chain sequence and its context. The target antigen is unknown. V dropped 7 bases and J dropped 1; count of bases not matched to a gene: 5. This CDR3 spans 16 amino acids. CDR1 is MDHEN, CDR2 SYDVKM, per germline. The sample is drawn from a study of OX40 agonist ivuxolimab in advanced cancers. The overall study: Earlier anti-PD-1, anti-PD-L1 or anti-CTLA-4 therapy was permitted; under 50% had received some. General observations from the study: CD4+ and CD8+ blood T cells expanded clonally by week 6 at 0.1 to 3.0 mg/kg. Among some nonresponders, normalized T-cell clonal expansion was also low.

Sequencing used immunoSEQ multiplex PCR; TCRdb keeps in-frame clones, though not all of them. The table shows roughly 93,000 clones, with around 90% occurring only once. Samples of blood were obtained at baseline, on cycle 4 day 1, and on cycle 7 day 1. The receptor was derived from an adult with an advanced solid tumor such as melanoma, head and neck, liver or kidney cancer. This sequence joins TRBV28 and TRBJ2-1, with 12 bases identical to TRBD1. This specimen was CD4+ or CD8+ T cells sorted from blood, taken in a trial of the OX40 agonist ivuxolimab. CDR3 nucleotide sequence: TGTGCCAGCACCCGGGACAGGGGGCGATCCTACAATGAGCAGTTCTTC. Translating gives CASTRDRGRSYNEQFF. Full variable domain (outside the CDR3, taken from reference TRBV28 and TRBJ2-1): DVKVTQSSRYLVKRTGEKVFLECVQDMDHENMFWYRQDPGLGLRLIYFSYDVKMKEKGDIPEGYSVSREKKERFSLILESASTNQTSMYLCASTRDRGRSYNEQFFGPGTRLTVL.